A selection of T cell receptor beta chains follows, all from one sample in a study of control samples from healthy donors and cancer patients. The repertoire was sequenced with immunoSEQ multiplex PCR; TCRdb's copy has only in-frame clones and lacks some. The sample lists some 150,000 clones, 80% to 95% occurring once. Sample: blood. Every receptor here comes from a man younger than 45 in good health. Each CDR3 is given with its conserved first and last residue. The order of the fields is V gene, D gene, J gene, CDR3 protein, CDR3 DNA. D genes are given only for firm matches.

V gene: TRBV11-2
D gene: -
J gene: TRBJ1-1
CDR3 protein: CASSPGPLNTEAFF
CDR3 DNA: TGTGCCAGCAGCCCAGGGCCATTGAACACTGAAGCTTTCTTT

V gene: TRBV11-2
D gene: -
J gene: TRBJ2-2
CDR3 protein: CASSLAAAAITGELFF
CDR3 DNA: TGTGCCAGCAGCTTAGCGGCGGCGGCAATCACCGGGGAGCTGTTTTTT

V gene: TRBV3-1/TRBV3-2
D gene: -
J gene: TRBJ1-3
CDR3 protein: CASSQGDAGNTIYF
CDR3 DNA: TGTGCCAGCAGCCAAGGGGATGCTGGAAACACCATATATTTT

V gene: TRBV5-3
D gene: -
J gene: TRBJ1-5
CDR3 protein: CARSLIFDIYNQPQHF
CDR3 DNA: TGTGCCAGAAGCTTGATCTTTGATATATACAATCAGCCCCAGCATTTT

V gene: TRBV27
D gene: TRBD1
J gene: TRBJ1-2
CDR3 protein: CASSLSGTDFYGYTF
CDR3 DNA: TGTGCCAGCAGTTTAAGCGGGACAGACTTCTATGGCTACACCTTC

V gene: TRBV5-1
D gene: -
J gene: TRBJ2-1
CDR3 protein: CASSWSGGDEQFF
CDR3 DNA: TGCGCCAGCAGCTGGTCGGGGGGCGATGAGCAGTTCTTC

V gene: TRBV7-2
D gene: -
J gene: TRBJ2-3
CDR3 protein: CASSTSYTGSTDTQYF
CDR3 DNA: TGTGCCAGCAGCACGTCCTACACCGGAAGCACAGATACGCAGTATTTT

V gene: TRBV6-1
D gene: -
J gene: TRBJ2-6
CDR3 protein: CASSERTLSGANVLTF
CDR3 DNA: TGTGCCAGCAGTGAAAGAACCCTCTCTGGGGCCAACGTCCTGACTTTC

V gene: TRBV7-9
D gene: -
J gene: TRBJ2-7
CDR3 protein: CASSLPGSTLEQYF
CDR3 DNA: TGTGCCAGCAGCTTGCCGGGGAGCACCCTCGAGCAGTACTTC

V gene: TRBV28
D gene: -
J gene: TRBJ2-1
CDR3 protein: CASGESSYNEQFF
CDR3 DNA: TGTGCCAGCGGGGAGAGCTCCTACAATGAGCAGTTCTTC

V gene: TRBV10-2
D gene: TRBD2
J gene: TRBJ2-1
CDR3 protein: CASTEGLAGDNEQFF
CDR3 DNA: TGCGCCAGCACAGAGGGACTAGCGGGGGATAATGAGCAGTTCTTC

V gene: TRBV7-9
D gene: -
J gene: TRBJ2-3
CDR3 protein: CASSLAPGLNTDTQYF
CDR3 DNA: TGTGCCAGCAGCTTAGCACCAGGGCTGAACACAGATACGCAGTATTTT

V gene: TRBV24-1
D gene: TRBD1
J gene: TRBJ1-2
CDR3 protein: CATSDSIRTGVYGYTF
CDR3 DNA: TGTGCCACCAGTGATTCAATAAGGACAGGGGTTTATGGCTACACCTTC

V gene: TRBV9
D gene: TRBD2
J gene: TRBJ2-2
CDR3 protein: CASSDLAGGAGELFF
CDR3 DNA: TGTGCCAGCAGCGACCTAGCGGGGGGAGCCGGGGAGCTGTTTTTT

V gene: TRBV19
D gene: TRBD1
J gene: TRBJ1-2
CDR3 protein: CASSIGQGYGYTF
CDR3 DNA: TGTGCCAGTAGTATCGGACAGGGGTATGGCTACACCTTC

V gene: TRBV5-1
D gene: -
J gene: TRBJ1-6
CDR3 protein: CASSFSAAYDSPLHF
CDR3 DNA: TGCGCCAGCAGCTTCTCTGCAGCTTATGACTCACCCCTCCACTTT

V gene: TRBV6-5
D gene: TRBD1
J gene: TRBJ1-2
CDR3 protein: CASSYPPTGASRGYTF
CDR3 DNA: TGTGCCAGCAGTTACCCTCCGACAGGGGCCTCCCGTGGCTACACCTTC